The 10 T cell receptor beta chains presented below share a single source sample, sequenced in a study of T cells in Graves' hyperthyroidism and ophthalmopathy. There were TCR beta CDR3 regions amplified from RNA transcripts. With the HTBI primer set, the TCR CDR3 went through a first round of RT-PCR. TCRdb reanalysed the multiplex PCR reads using MiXCR and keeps one entry per CDR3 protein. The profile shows around 200,000 distinct CDR3 sequences, 15% to 20% of them singletons. Sequencing used blood. The receptors originated from a woman aged 45-65 years with Graves' hyperthyroidism.

This clonotype has ten or more counts. This chain joins TRBV7-3 and TRBJ2-7; weak D call: TRBD1 (6 bases). This CDR3 is 15 amino acids long. Trimming shortened V by 6 bases and J by 5 bases, and 20 bases separated the two germline ends. Germline values: CDR1 SGHTA, CDR2 FQGTGA. CDR3 nucleotide sequence: TGTGCCAGCAGTCACAGGGCCACCGGCGACGACGAGCAGTACTTC. This translates into CASSHRATGDDEQYF.

This clonotype came up many times. This sequence joins TRBV6-1 and TRBJ2-2; D might be TRBD2 (5 bases). The V gene's germline CDR1 is MNHNS and CDR2 SASEGT. The CDR3 runs to 15 residues. Trimming cost V 6 bases and J 0 bases, with 11 bases left between them. CDR3 protein: CASSTGISNTGELFF. CDR3 DNA: TGTGCCAGCAGCACCGGGATCTCGAACACCGGGGAGCTGTTTTTT.

As for this clonotype: A much larger clone is a single base away; this may be a read error. The rearrangement links TRBV4-1 to TRBJ2-7, with 7 bases aligning to TRBD1. This CDR3 is built from 13 residues. Germline lookup yields CDR1 MGHRA and CDR2 YSYEKL. Trimming took 5 bases from V and 7 from J; bases not matched to a gene: 8. The CDR3 reads CASSAGTAREQYF. In nucleotides, the CDR3 is TGCGCCAGCAGCGCTGGGACAGCTAGGGAGCAGTACTTC.

The chain recombines TRBV4-1 with TRBJ2-1, with D perhaps matching TRBD2 (6 bases). V gave up 1 base and J gave up 5 bases, with 15 bases separating them. The CDR3 is made up of 16 amino acids. Germline CDR1 and CDR2: MGHRA and YSYEKL. In DNA form, the CDR3 reads TGCGCCAGCAGCCAAGGGGGCAGCGGGTGGGACAATGAGCAGTTCTTC. Its protein is CASSQGGSGWDNEQFF.

This clonotype was picked up many times. The chain recombines TRBV11-2 with TRBJ1-1, with TRBD1 matching 9 bases. The ends lost 6 bases at V and 0 bases at J; junction bases unmatched: 5. Looked up from germline, CDR1 is SGHAT and CDR2 is FQNNGV. The CDR3 covers 15 residues. Written as DNA, the CDR3 is TGTGCCAGCAGATTAACAGGGGGCTTGAACACTGAAGCTTTCTTT. Protein sequence: CASRLTGGLNTEAFF.

This clonotype showed up many times. This chain joins TRBV7-9 and TRBJ2-7, with D perhaps TRBD1 (6 bases). The V end was cut by 1 base, the J end by 6 bases, with 7 bases between. CDR1 SEHNR and CDR2 FQNEAQ come from the germline V gene (reference sequence). The CDR3 is made up of 12 amino acids. CDR3 nucleotide sequence: TGTGCCAGCAGCTTAGTGGACAGCGAGCAGTACTTC. This sequence encodes CASSLVDSEQYF.

Ten or more counts support this clonotype. This chain connects TRBV2 to TRBJ2-1, with D maybe TRBD1 (6 bases). The V gene lost 7 bases and the J gene lost 0 bases, with 13 bases spanning the gap. The CDR3 length is 15 residues. In germline, CDR1 is SNHLY, CDR2 FYNNEI. The CDR3 loop is CASTRGTSSYNEQFF. The CDR3 DNA reads TGTGCCAGCACGCGAGGGACAAGCTCCTACAATGAGCAGTTCTTC.

The sample holds many counts of this clonotype. The chain is built from TRBV18 and TRBJ2-6, with D hard to call. This CDR3 region has 15 residues. The germline V gene encodes CDR1 KGHSH and CDR2 LQKENI. V gave up 4 bases and J gave up 0 bases, with 7 bases separating them. The CDR3 sequence: CASSLSTSGANVLTF. The CDR3, as DNA: TGTGCCAGCTCACTATCCACCTCTGGGGCCAACGTCCTGACTTTC.

This clonotype was found a few times. The rearrangement joins TRBV7-9 to TRBJ1-2; no reliable D call. Germline V gene data show CDR1 as SEHNR and CDR2 as FQNEAQ (reference sequence). The germline V and J ends were trimmed by 5 bases and 5 bases, with 18 bases remaining between them. The CDR3 sequence is 15 residues long. CDR3 sequence: CASSPANGEKYGYTF. DNA for the CDR3: TGTGCCAGCAGCCCAGCGAACGGCGAAAAGTATGGCTACACCTTC.

Regarding this clonotype: This could be a read error, since a much larger clone is one nucleotide away. This chain connects TRBV11-2 to TRBJ2-5; perhaps TRBD1 as D (5 bases). The CDR3 runs to 15 residues. Germline V gives CDR1 SGHAT, CDR2 FQNNGV. Deletions cut 4 bases from V and 7 bases from J, with 19 bases between. The CDR3 DNA reads TGTGCCAGCAGCTCCCCTCAGGGTAGGACGGGGACCCAGTACTTC. This gives the protein CASSSPQGRTGTQYF.